Listed below are T cell receptor beta chains from one sample, sequenced in a study of long-term antiretroviral therapy in people with HIV. TCRdb's copy holds only in-frame clones and misses some; the assay was immunoSEQ multiplex PCR. The repertoire consists of tens of thousands of clones, with about 90% occurring once and the leading ten covering about 3.5%. This specimen was unsorted PBMCs, taken approximately 2.5 years after starting antiretroviral therapy. The receptors shown here come from a woman in her fifties or sixties with HIV. CDR3s include the opening cysteine and the closing phenylalanine or tryptophan. The D gene is left open where the match is weak. Where a row states a size, it is once, few, many or the class of an expanded clone; other rows omit it.

V gene: TRBV19; clone size: .; D gene: TRBD2; J gene: TRBJ2-2; CDR3 DNA: TGTGCCAGTAGTATAGCGAGGGGCCTAGCGGGGAGCGCGAACACCGGGGAGCTGTTTTTT; CDR3 protein: CASSIARGLAGSANTGELFF
V gene: TRBV13; clone size: .; D gene: TRBD2; J gene: TRBJ2-3; CDR3 DNA: TGTGCCAGCAGCTTACTAGCGGGAGGAACAGATACGCAGTATTTT; CDR3 protein: CASSLLAGGTDTQYF
V gene: TRBV7-2; clone size: once; D gene: TRBD1; J gene: TRBJ1-4; CDR3 DNA: TGTGCCAGCAGCTTCGAGACAGGGTTTAATGAAAAACTGTTTTTT; CDR3 protein: CASSFETGFNEKLFF
V gene: TRBV7-2; clone size: .; D gene: TRBD2; J gene: TRBJ2-1; CDR3 DNA: TGTGCCAGCAGCTTAGACTTGGTAGCGGGAGGAGGTGAGCAGTTCTTC; CDR3 protein: CASSLDLVAGGGEQFF
V gene: TRBV6-5; clone size: .; D gene: TRBD2; J gene: TRBJ2-2; CDR3 DNA: TGTGCCAGCACCCTAGCGGGGTCGAACACCGGGGAGCTGTTTTTT; CDR3 protein: CASTLAGSNTGELFF
V gene: TRBV6-5; clone size: .; D gene: TRBD2; J gene: TRBJ2-5; CDR3 DNA: TGTGCCAGCAACGATTTAGCGGGAGTGGGCGAGACCCAGTACTTC; CDR3 protein: CASNDLAGVGETQYF
V gene: TRBV30; clone size: .; D gene: TRBD2; J gene: TRBJ2-1; CDR3 DNA: TGTGCCTGGAGTGTAGGGCTAGCGGGGGACAATGAGCAGTTCTTC; CDR3 protein: CAWSVGLAGDNEQFF
V gene: TRBV6-6; clone size: .; D gene: .; J gene: TRBJ1-5; CDR3 DNA: TGTGCCAGCAGTTACACGGGACAGCCCCAGCATTTT; CDR3 protein: CASSYTGQPQHF
V gene: TRBV11-2; clone size: .; D gene: TRBD2; J gene: TRBJ2-7; CDR3 DNA: TGTGCCAGCAGCCGACTAGCGAACTCCTACGAGCAGTACTTC; CDR3 protein: CASSRLANSYEQYF
V gene: TRBV19; clone size: .; D gene: .; J gene: TRBJ1-1; CDR3 DNA: TGTGCCAGTACCCAAGAAGGGATGAACACTGAAGCTTTCTTT; CDR3 protein: CASTQEGMNTEAFF
V gene: TRBV7-9; clone size: .; D gene: .; J gene: TRBJ2-7; CDR3 DNA: TGTGCCAGCAGCTTCACCTACGAGCAGTACTTC; CDR3 protein: CASSFTYEQYF
V gene: TRBV15; clone size: .; D gene: .; J gene: TRBJ1-2; CDR3 DNA: TGTGCCACCAGCAGCAAGGGAGTTGAAGGCTACACCTTC; CDR3 protein: CATSSKGVEGYTF
V gene: TRBV27; clone size: .; D gene: .; J gene: TRBJ2-7; CDR3 DNA: TGTGCCAGCAGTTTAGGAGGGACAGTTCCCTACGAGCAGTACTTC; CDR3 protein: CASSLGGTVPYEQYF
V gene: TRBV5-1; clone size: .; D gene: .; J gene: TRBJ2-7; CDR3 DNA: TGCGCCAGCAGCTTGGCAAGCGGAGCCCTATTAGCCTACGAGCAGTACTTC; CDR3 protein: CASSLASGALLAYEQYF
V gene: TRBV7-9; clone size: .; D gene: .; J gene: TRBJ1-2; CDR3 DNA: TGTGCCAGCAGCCCTGAGGGGTATGGCTACACCTTC; CDR3 protein: CASSPEGYGYTF
V gene: TRBV6-5; clone size: .; D gene: .; J gene: TRBJ1-1; CDR3 DNA: TGTGCCAGCAGTTACTCCGCGACATTCAGAGCTTTCTTT; CDR3 protein: CASSYSATFRAFF
V gene: TRBV11-2; clone size: .; D gene: .; J gene: TRBJ2-2; CDR3 DNA: TGTGCCAGCAGCTCGCACAAAGGCCGGGACACCGATAACACCGGGGAGCTGTTTTTT; CDR3 protein: CASSSHKGRDTDNTGELFF
V gene: TRBV5-6; clone size: .; D gene: .; J gene: TRBJ2-5; CDR3 DNA: TGTGCCAGCAGCCGCGAGGGAGAAGGGGAGACCCAGTACTTC; CDR3 protein: CASSREGEGETQYF
V gene: TRBV27; clone size: .; D gene: TRBD2; J gene: TRBJ2-5; CDR3 DNA: TGTGCCAGCAGTTTCGGGGGGTTGGTTGAGACCCAGTACTTC; CDR3 protein: CASSFGGLVETQYF
V gene: TRBV28; clone size: .; D gene: .; J gene: TRBJ2-1; CDR3 DNA: TGTGCCAGCAGTTTAGGGACGGGGTCCTACAATGAGCAGTTCTTC; CDR3 protein: CASSLGTGSYNEQFF
V gene: TRBV4-1; clone size: once; D gene: TRBD2; J gene: TRBJ2-3; CDR3 DNA: TGCGCCAGCAGCCAATCTATAGCGGGAGTGGTTACAGATACGCAGTATTTT; CDR3 protein: CASSQSIAGVVTDTQYF
V gene: TRBV19; clone size: .; D gene: .; J gene: TRBJ1-2; CDR3 DNA: TGTGCCAGTAGTATTGAACAGCGAGGCTACACCTTC; CDR3 protein: CASSIEQRGYTF
V gene: TRBV7-9; clone size: .; D gene: TRBD2; J gene: TRBJ2-1; CDR3 DNA: TGTGCCAGCAGCTTTGGGACTAACTACAATGAGCAGTTCTTC; CDR3 protein: CASSFGTNYNEQFF
V gene: TRBV29-1; clone size: once; D gene: TRBD1; J gene: TRBJ1-2; CDR3 DNA: TGCAGCGACACGACAGGGGAGGTTGGCTACACCTTC; CDR3 protein: CSDTTGEVGYTF
V gene: TRBV5-4; clone size: .; D gene: .; J gene: TRBJ2-4; CDR3 DNA: TGTGCCAGCAGCTTGCGGGGGTACGGCATTCAGTACTTC; CDR3 protein: CASSLRGYGIQYF
V gene: TRBV4-1; clone size: .; D gene: .; J gene: TRBJ2-7; CDR3 DNA: TGCGCCAGCAGCCAAGTAGAGGGTGGCATCTACGAGCAGTACTTC; CDR3 protein: CASSQVEGGIYEQYF
V gene: TRBV4-1; clone size: .; D gene: .; J gene: TRBJ1-2; CDR3 DNA: TGCGCCAGCAGCCAAGTCGAGCAGCTCCGCTACACCTTC; CDR3 protein: CASSQVEQLRYTF
V gene: TRBV7-8; clone size: .; D gene: .; J gene: TRBJ1-2; CDR3 DNA: TGTGCCAGCAGCTCAGTCCTGGCTAACTATGGCTACACCTTC; CDR3 protein: CASSSVLANYGYTF